These 22 T cell receptor beta chains were all obtained from the same sample, sequenced in a study of follicular helper T cells after annual influenza vaccination. The time point: 2015-2016 season, pre-vaccination. Generated by immunoSEQ multiplex PCR, the TCRdb table keeps only in-frame clones and is missing some. This repertoire shows about 9,400 clones, about 84% found once; its top ten account for about 1.5%. The material was CXCR5+ CD38- circulating T follicular helper cells from blood, obtained on the day of influenza vaccination. Described subset: circulating Tfh, non-naive CD4+CXCR5+PD-1+ (ICOS+CD38+ or ICOS-CD38-). All receptors derive from an adult who received the influenza vaccine.

The CDR3 region has the DNA TGTGCCAGCAGCGTAGGGGCGGGAGCTTCAGAGACCCAGTACTTC. Residues: CASSVGAGASETQYF. The chain links TRBV9 to TRBJ2-5, with 7 bases matching TRBD2. This CDR3 is 15 amino acids long. Germline V gene sequence: CDR1 SGDLS, CDR2 YYNGEE. Unmatched junction bases numbered 6, after V lost 0 bases and J lost 4 bases.

The V and J genes are TRBV7-3 and TRBJ2-3, with 8 positions matching TRBD1. V was clipped by 5 bases and J by 2 bases; unmatched bases: 6. Germline V lookup: CDR1 SGHTA, CDR2 FQGTGA. This CDR3 is built from 15 residues. CDR3 DNA sequence: TGTGCCAGCAGCCCCCGGACAGGGTCCACAGATACGCAGTATTTT. It yields the protein CASSPRTGSTDTQYF.

This rearrangement joins TRBV9 to TRBJ2-1, with 11 bases that match TRBD2. Losses at the gene ends were 3 bases for V and 3 bases for J; bases not matched to a gene: 2. Germline assignment: CDR1 SGDLS and CDR2 YYNGEE. The CDR3 spans 15 residues. CDR3: CASSEGLADYNEQFF. The CDR3 DNA reads as TGTGCCAGCAGCGAGGGACTAGCGGACTACAATGAGCAGTTCTTC.

The genes are TRBV30 and TRBJ2-7; 8 bases match TRBD1. J lost 5 bases, V lost 2 bases, and 5 bases had no gene match. The CDR3 length is 13 residues. Germline-derived CDR1 and CDR2 are GTSNPN and SVGIG (reference sequence). CDR3 residues: CAWSTQGANEQYF. The CDR3 bases are TGTGCCTGGAGTACCCAGGGGGCAAACGAGCAGTACTTC.

The V call is TRBV19, the J call TRBJ2-5, with D unresolved. The CDR3 sequence is 14 residues long. The germline V gene encodes CDR1 LNHDA and CDR2 SQIVND (reference sequence). Trimming took off 4 bases at V and 4 bases at J, with 13 bases between the two ends. CDR3 nucleotides: TGTGCCAGTAGTAGTTCATGGGCAGCAGAGACCCAGTACTTC. This sequence encodes CASSSSWAAETQYF.

The V and J genes are TRBV30 and TRBJ1-2; D uncertain. The length of the CDR3 is 13 residues. Trimming cost V 0 bases and J 4 bases, with 9 bases left between them. Per the germline V gene, CDR1 is GTSNPN and CDR2 is SVGIG (reference sequence). The CDR3 sequence is CAWSVRTTYGYTF. CDR3 nucleotide sequence: TGTGCCTGGAGTGTCAGGACTACCTATGGCTACACCTTC.

V gene TRBV28 combines with J gene TRBJ2-7, with 7 bases aligning to TRBD2. Germline V gene lookup returns CDR1 MDHEN and CDR2 SYDVKM. This CDR3 spans 16 amino acids. The J segment lost 6 bases and the V segment lost 4 bases, leaving 15 bases of the junction unmatched. CDR3 sequence reads: CASSSPSTGRQGEQYF. In nucleotides, the CDR3 is TGTGCCAGCAGTTCCCCGTCTACCGGGAGGCAGGGCGAGCAGTACTTC.

The chain is built from TRBV28 and TRBJ1-3; D uncertain. V lost 1 base, J lost 1 base, and 2 bases lay in between. Per germline, CDR1 MDHEN and CDR2 SYDVKM. The CDR3 totals 13 residues. In DNA, the CDR3 is TGTGCCAGCAGTTTATCGTCTGGAAACACCATATATTTT. Protein sequence: CASSLSSGNTIYF.

This clone showed up just once. V gene TRBV2 combines with J gene TRBJ1-4; D is unclear. CDR1 and CDR2 from the germline V gene are SNHLY and FYNNEI. Trimming stripped 4 bases from V and 13 bases from J, with 19 bases between. The CDR3 is 14 amino acids. The CDR3 DNA follows: TGTGCCAGCAGTGCCACTGGTGTCGATTTAAGACTGTTTTTT. Its translation is CASSATGVDLRLFF.

This clone has a single count. The chain employs TRBV7-9 and TRBJ2-1, with 14 nucleotides matching TRBD2. V lost 8 bases to trimming and J lost 11 bases; unmatched junction nucleotides: 5. The CDR3 spans 13 residues. Germline-derived CDR1 and CDR2 are SEHNR and FQNEAQ (reference sequence). The CDR3 loop reads CASGTSGRFQQFF. For the CDR3, the DNA is TGTGCCAGCGGGACTAGCGGGAGATTCCAGCAGTTCTTC.

This clone has only a few counts. The chain employs TRBV4-1 and TRBJ2-7; D is uncertain. The V gene lost 3 bases and the J gene lost 9 bases, with 18 bases spanning the gap. In germline, CDR1 is MGHRA, CDR2 YSYEKL. The CDR3 contains 14 residues. CDR3 in amino acids: CASSQQRTSTGQYF. The DNA for the CDR3 is TGCGCCAGCAGCCAGCAAAGAACGTCGACGGGGCAGTACTTC.

The chain has TRBV23-1 and TRBJ1-3; D possibly corresponds to TRBD1 (6 bases). TRBV23-1 counts as an open reading frame of uncertain function. The CDR3 loop spans 17 amino acids. V was pared by 3 bases and J by 1 base, with 16 bases between. The CDR3 spells CASSHLATGPSGNTIYF. The CDR3 DNA reads TGCGCCAGCAGTCATCTCGCCACAGGGCCGTCTGGAAACACCATATATTTT.

The rearrangement joins TRBV5-1 to TRBJ1-2; 10 bases are a match to TRBD1. This CDR3 comprises 16 residues. With 4 bases clipped from V and 8 bases from J, the junction kept 14 bases outside the gene matches. From germline, CDR1 is SGHRS and CDR2 YFSETQ. The CDR3 DNA follows: TGCGCCAGCAGCCCCAACCCGGGACAGGGGTCGGGAGGCTACACCTTC. This translates into CASSPNPGQGSGGYTF.

This chain joins TRBV10-3 and TRBJ1-3; D ambiguous. Germline loops: CDR1 ENHRY, CDR2 SYGVKD. CDR3 length: 13 residues. V gave up 7 bases and J gave up 0 bases, with 7 bases separating them. The CDR3 sequence is CAITGYSGNTIYF. CDR3 nucleotides: TGTGCCATCACTGGATACTCTGGAAACACCATATATTTT.

The V call is TRBV10-1, the J call TRBJ1-1; possibly TRBD1 for D (5 bases). CDR1 and CDR2 from the germline V gene are WNHNN and SYGVQD (reference sequence). V lost 11 bases and J 3 bases, leaving 16 bases between the germline ends. CDR3 length: 13 residues. The CDR3 DNA follows: TGCGCCTCCCGGGGGGATGGCGACACTGAAGCTTTCTTT. Protein product: CASRGDGDTEAFF.

In this sample, this clone turned up a few times. The gene calls are TRBV11-2 and TRBJ2-7; D is unresolved. The V end was cut by 6 bases, the J end by 3 bases, with 9 bases between. The CDR3 loop spans 12 amino acids. CDR1 and CDR2 from the germline V gene are SGHAT and FQNNGV. CDR3 nucleotide sequence: TGTGCCAGCAGTCAAACCTACTACGAGCAGTACTTC. Residues: CASSQTYYEQYF.

The gene calls are TRBV27 and TRBJ2-2, with 13 bases lining up with TRBD2. With 5 bases clipped from V and 3 bases from J, the junction kept 9 bases outside the gene matches. Germline V gene sequence: CDR1 MNHEY, CDR2 SMNVEV (reference sequence). This CDR3 is built from 18 residues. The CDR3, as DNA: TGTGCCAGCAGTAGGACTAGCGGGAGTCCTATAGACACCGGGGAGCTGTTTTTT. It yields the protein CASSRTSGSPIDTGELFF.

The V gene is TRBV5-1, the J gene TRBJ2-5; no clear D. Germline CDR1 is SGHRS and CDR2 is YFSETQ. The CDR3 covers 17 residues. Trimming stripped 0 bases from V and 4 bases from J, with 19 bases between. CDR3 bases: TGCGCCAGCAGCTTGGCCCGTGGCCCCGGGTTGGGAGAGACCCAGTACTTC. Its translation is CASSLARGPGLGETQYF.

This clone has just one count. The chain links TRBV28 to TRBJ2-1, with D hard to call. Germline CDR1 is MDHEN and CDR2 is SYDVKM. Trimming took off 6 bases at V and 6 bases at J, with 18 bases between the two ends. This CDR3 comprises 15 residues. CDR3 residues: CASSALVATGNEQFF. CDR3 DNA sequence: TGTGCCAGCAGCGCGCTCGTGGCAACGGGCAATGAGCAGTTCTTC.

The rearrangement joins TRBV30 to TRBJ1-4; D unresolved. V shed 1 base and J shed 5 bases, with 11 bases lying between them. This CDR3 has 14 residues. From germline, CDR1 is GTSNPN and CDR2 SVGIG (reference sequence). The CDR3 loop reads CAWSADNGNEKLFF. The CDR3 coding sequence is TGTGCCTGGAGTGCCGACAATGGGAATGAAAAACTGTTTTTT.

This chain uses TRBV29-1 with TRBJ2-5, with D perhaps given as TRBD1 or TRBD2 (5 bases each). The CDR3 consists of 14 residues. The V end lost 7 bases, the J end lost 7 bases, and 22 bases lay between the germline ends. The V gene's germline CDR1 is SQVTM and CDR2 ANQGSEA. CDR3 protein: CSAVPAGTYGTQYF. The DNA for the CDR3 is TGCAGCGCCGTCCCAGCCGGGACCTACGGGACCCAGTACTTC.

This chain connects TRBV11-1 to TRBJ2-1; tentative D call: TRBD2 (5 bases). Germline V gives CDR1 SGHAT, CDR2 FQDESV (reference sequence). The CDR3 is 13 residues long. Trimming took 3 bases from V and 6 from J, leaving 9 bases between them. The CDR3 sequence: CASSFGLPNEQFF. CDR3 sequence (DNA): TGTGCCAGCAGCTTCGGACTCCCCAATGAGCAGTTCTTC.